This T cell receptor (beta chain) came from a study of shared clonotypes between healthy human individuals. Across the whole study: Per-donor plates numbered three CD4 naive, three CD4 memory, two CD8 naive and one CD8 memory.

V lost 11 bases to trimming and J lost 8 bases, with 15 bases between them. This CDR3 comprises 12 residues. Per germline, CDR1 SGHVS and CDR2 FQNEAQ. The method was immunoSEQ multiplex PCR; TCRdb's version includes in-frame clones alone and lacks a portion of them. Here the sample spans around 1.9 million clones, 85% to 95% being singletons. The naive CD8 fraction comprised CD45RO-negative cells positively selected for CCR7 and excluded terminally differentiated effector memory CD45RA+ cells. V and J are TRBV7-8 and TRBJ2-2; D ambiguous. Sequencing was performed on naive CD8+ T cells from PBMCs. The sequence was obtained from a man in his late teens or twenties in good health. Some clones in this sample may be carry-over from other donors' samples. The CDR3, as DNA: TGTGCCGCCCAGAGTATATATGGGGAGCTGTTTTTT. This codes for CAAQSIYGELFF.